The rows below give T cell receptor beta chains drawn from one sample of a study of blood T cell repertoires in COVID-19. Clones were sequenced by immunoSEQ multiplex PCR, and TCRdb holds only the in-frame ones, with some missing. The sample carries some 670,000 clones, 85% to 90% recorded once. The sequenced sample was peripheral blood. These receptors all come from a woman aged 18 to 35 with acute or convalescent COVID-19. Both conserved end residues are part of each CDR3. The order of the fields is D gene, J gene, V gene, clone size, CDR3 length, CDR3 protein, CDR3 DNA. The D gene is left open where the match is weak. The size of a clone is reported for some rows only, either as once, few or many, or as a class for expanded clones.

D: -; J: TRBJ1-1; V: TRBV7-9; size: -; length: 15; CDR3: CASSSGGPRNTEAFF; DNA: TGTGCCAGCAGCTCCGGGGGGCCAAGGAACACTGAAGCTTTCTTT
D: TRBD1; J: TRBJ2-1; V: TRBV7-6; size: -; length: 16; CDR3: CASSTGTGLGRDEQFF; DNA: TGTGCCAGCAGCACCGGGACAGGGCTGGGGAGGGATGAGCAGTTCTTC
D: -; J: TRBJ1-5; V: TRBV4-1; size: -; length: 19; CDR3: CASSQRDERLGGSNQPQHF; DNA: TGCGCCAGCAGCCAACGTGATGAGCGCTTGGGAGGGAGCAATCAGCCCCAGCATTTT
D: TRBD1; J: TRBJ2-7; V: TRBV3-1/TRBV3-2; size: once; length: 14; CDR3: CASSQGQGAGEQYF; DNA: TGTGCCAGCAGCCAAGGTCAGGGGGCAGGCGAGCAGTACTTC
D: TRBD1; J: TRBJ1-2; V: TRBV5-1; size: -; length: 14; CDR3: CASSFLQGGYGYTF; DNA: TGCGCCAGCAGCTTCCTACAGGGGGGCTATGGCTACACCTTC
D: -; J: TRBJ1-1; V: TRBV6-5; size: -; length: 13; CDR3: CAVSRVMNTEAFF; DNA: TGTGCCGTCTCCAGGGTCATGAACACTGAAGCTTTCTTT
D: TRBD1; J: TRBJ2-1; V: TRBV2; size: -; length: 13; CDR3: CARHGQGSDEQFF; DNA: TGTGCCCGCCACGGACAGGGGTCGGATGAGCAGTTCTTC
D: -; J: TRBJ1-2; V: TRBV9; size: -; length: 14; CDR3: CASSVSPTASGYTF; DNA: TGTGCCAGCAGCGTAAGCCCTACCGCTAGTGGCTACACCTTC
D: -; J: TRBJ2-7; V: TRBV6-5; size: once; length: 14; CDR3: CASSYTGQFYEQYF; DNA: TGTGCCAGCAGTTACACTGGACAGTTCTACGAGCAGTACTTC
D: TRBD1; J: TRBJ1-4; V: TRBV9; size: -; length: 13; CDR3: CASSPEDRGKLFF; DNA: TGTGCCAGCAGCCCCGAGGACAGGGGAAAACTGTTTTTT